A selection of T cell receptor beta chains follows, all from one sample in a study of glioma-infiltrating T cells after dendritic cell vaccination. Sequencing used immunoSEQ multiplex PCR; TCRdb keeps in-frame clones, though not all of them. This table holds more than 55,000 clones, 85% found once. The sample in question was blood, obtained after dendritic cell vaccination. These receptors originate from a human donor with glioblastoma. The CDR3 runs from the conserved cysteine through the conserved F or W. Each record gives: J gene, D gene, V gene, clone size, CDR3 DNA, CDR3 protein. A D gene is named only where the DNA matches it firmly. Part of the rows lack a size; the others show once, few, many or a class for expanded clones.

J gene: TRBJ2-5
D gene: .
V gene: TRBV14
clone size: few
CDR3 DNA: TGTGCCAGCAGCCAAGTCCGGACTTCTCGGGAGACCCAGTACTTC
CDR3 protein: CASSQVRTSRETQYF

J gene: TRBJ2-7
D gene: .
V gene: TRBV5-6
clone size: .
CDR3 DNA: TGTGCCAGCGGGAGACCGTGGTGGGACTACGAGCAGTACTTC
CDR3 protein: CASGRPWWDYEQYF

J gene: TRBJ2-7
D gene: .
V gene: TRBV5-1
clone size: .
CDR3 DNA: TGCGCCAGCAGCATTGGACAGCTTTTCTACGAGCAGTACTTC
CDR3 protein: CASSIGQLFYEQYF

J gene: TRBJ1-1
D gene: TRBD1
V gene: TRBV5-4
clone size: .
CDR3 DNA: TGTGCCAGCAGGAGGGGACAGGGGGCGCTGAACACTGAAGCTTTCTTT
CDR3 protein: CASRRGQGALNTEAFF

J gene: TRBJ1-3
D gene: .
V gene: TRBV4-2
clone size: once
CDR3 DNA: TGTGCCAGCAGCCAAGAATTTTTGGGCAGCTCTGGAAACACCATATATTTT
CDR3 protein: CASSQEFLGSSGNTIYF

J gene: TRBJ2-5
D gene: TRBD1
V gene: TRBV18
clone size: .
CDR3 DNA: TGTGCCAGCTCAAGGGACAGACAAGAGACCCAGTACTTC
CDR3 protein: CASSRDRQETQYF

J gene: TRBJ2-7
D gene: TRBD1
V gene: TRBV10-3
clone size: .
CDR3 DNA: TGTGCCATCAGTGAGGGACAGGGAGACTACGAGCAGTACTTC
CDR3 protein: CAISEGQGDYEQYF

J gene: TRBJ2-7
D gene: TRBD2
V gene: TRBV9
clone size: .
CDR3 DNA: TGTGCCAGCAGCGTAGGGACTAGCGCTAGATACGAGCAGTACTTC
CDR3 protein: CASSVGTSARYEQYF

J gene: TRBJ1-1
D gene: .
V gene: TRBV28
clone size: .
CDR3 DNA: TGTGCCAGCAGTCGAGACGAGGAGGGGAACACTGAAGCTTTCTTT
CDR3 protein: CASSRDEEGNTEAFF

J gene: TRBJ2-1
D gene: TRBD2
V gene: TRBV7-2
clone size: .
CDR3 DNA: TGTGCCAGCAGGCGACTAGCGGGGGGCTCCCAGTATGAGCAGTTCTTC
CDR3 protein: CASRRLAGGSQYEQFF

J gene: TRBJ1-2
D gene: .
V gene: TRBV6-5
clone size: once
CDR3 DNA: TGTGCCAGCAGTTACTCTGGTCAGGGCGTTGGCTACACCTTC
CDR3 protein: CASSYSGQGVGYTF

J gene: TRBJ2-5
D gene: TRBD1
V gene: TRBV5-1
clone size: .
CDR3 DNA: TGCGCCAGCAGCACCAGGGGGCTCTGGGAGACCCAGTACTTC
CDR3 protein: CASSTRGLWETQYF

J gene: TRBJ2-1
D gene: TRBD2
V gene: TRBV11-2
clone size: .
CDR3 DNA: TGTGCCAGCAGCCCTGTGGGACTAGCGCAAATAGAGCAGTTCTTC
CDR3 protein: CASSPVGLAQIEQFF

J gene: TRBJ1-1
D gene: .
V gene: TRBV11-3
clone size: .
CDR3 DNA: TGTGCCAGCAGCTTACCTCAGGGTAGGTACACTGAAGCTTTCTTT
CDR3 protein: CASSLPQGRYTEAFF

J gene: TRBJ2-3
D gene: TRBD2
V gene: TRBV7-3
clone size: .
CDR3 DNA: TGTGCCAGCAGCTTACGCGGGGGGGATGTAGATACGCAGTATTTT
CDR3 protein: CASSLRGGDVDTQYF

J gene: TRBJ2-1
D gene: TRBD1
V gene: TRBV4-1
clone size: .
CDR3 DNA: TGCGCCAGCAGCGCCCGGACAGGGGGCGACGACAATGAGCAGTTCTTC
CDR3 protein: CASSARTGGDDNEQFF

J gene: TRBJ2-7
D gene: .
V gene: TRBV28
clone size: .
CDR3 DNA: TGTGCCAGCAGTTTCAGGGACGAGCAGTACTTC
CDR3 protein: CASSFRDEQYF

J gene: TRBJ2-7
D gene: .
V gene: TRBV2
clone size: .
CDR3 DNA: TGTGCCAGTCGAGACAGAGTTTACGAGCAGTACTTC
CDR3 protein: CASRDRVYEQYF

J gene: TRBJ2-3
D gene: TRBD2
V gene: TRBV5-1
clone size: .
CDR3 DNA: TGCGCCAGCAGTCTTGAAGGTAGAAGCGGGGGGACAGATACGCAGTATTTT
CDR3 protein: CASSLEGRSGGTDTQYF

J gene: TRBJ1-5
D gene: .
V gene: TRBV28
clone size: .
CDR3 DNA: TGTGCCAGCACCACGACAGGCTTGTCTCAGCCCCAGCATTTT
CDR3 protein: CASTTTGLSQPQHF

J gene: TRBJ1-1
D gene: .
V gene: TRBV4-1
clone size: .
CDR3 DNA: TGCGCCAGCAGCCAAGCGGGGTCGGGATTTAACACTGAAGCTTTCTTT
CDR3 protein: CASSQAGSGFNTEAFF

J gene: TRBJ1-1
D gene: .
V gene: TRBV7-9
clone size: .
CDR3 DNA: TGTGCCAGCAGCCATGGGACTTCGGGAGCTTTCTTT
CDR3 protein: CASSHGTSGAFF

J gene: TRBJ2-3
D gene: TRBD2
V gene: TRBV5-1
clone size: many
CDR3 DNA: TGCGCCAGCAGCTTGGTTGGGACTAGCGTCGGGTACACAGATACGCAGTATTTT
CDR3 protein: CASSLVGTSVGYTDTQYF

J gene: TRBJ2-7
D gene: .
V gene: TRBV2
clone size: .
CDR3 DNA: TGTGCCAGCAGTGATTCACCGGGACTCCCGTGGGGTGAGCAGTACTTC
CDR3 protein: CASSDSPGLPWGEQYF

J gene: TRBJ2-5
D gene: .
V gene: TRBV11-2
clone size: .
CDR3 DNA: TGTGCCAGCAAAGGGGGCCAAGAGACCCAGTACTTC
CDR3 protein: CASKGGQETQYF

J gene: TRBJ1-2
D gene: .
V gene: TRBV9
clone size: .
CDR3 DNA: TGTGCCAGCAGTAGATCGGGGGGGACAACGAACTATGGCTACACCTTC
CDR3 protein: CASSRSGGTTNYGYTF

J gene: TRBJ2-1
D gene: .
V gene: TRBV7-2
clone size: once
CDR3 DNA: TGTGCCAGCAGCTCGCGTCGGGATGAGCAGTTCTTC
CDR3 protein: CASSSRRDEQFF

J gene: TRBJ1-1
D gene: TRBD1
V gene: TRBV9
clone size: .
CDR3 DNA: TGTGCCAGCAATCGGACAGGGGATCGTAATGAAGCTTTCTTT
CDR3 protein: CASNRTGDRNEAFF

J gene: TRBJ2-7
D gene: .
V gene: TRBV28
clone size: .
CDR3 DNA: TGTGCCAGCAGTACTCCCTCGACAGGTGGGGGCGAGCAGTACTTC
CDR3 protein: CASSTPSTGGGEQYF

J gene: TRBJ2-7
D gene: TRBD2
V gene: TRBV19
clone size: few
CDR3 DNA: TGTGCCAGTAGTATTGATTGGGCTAGCGGGGGGATCGTCGGTCTGGAGCAGTACTTC
CDR3 protein: CASSIDWASGGIVGLEQYF

J gene: TRBJ1-2
D gene: TRBD1
V gene: TRBV14
clone size: .
CDR3 DNA: TGTGCCAGCAGCCAAGGGGACAGGGGCCCTAACTATGGCTACACCTTC
CDR3 protein: CASSQGDRGPNYGYTF

J gene: TRBJ1-1
D gene: .
V gene: TRBV7-2
clone size: .
CDR3 DNA: TGTGCCAGCAGCTTTAAATTCGGGGGTCAGACTGAAGCTTTCTTT
CDR3 protein: CASSFKFGGQTEAFF

J gene: TRBJ2-7
D gene: TRBD1
V gene: TRBV4-3
clone size: .
CDR3 DNA: TGCGCCAGCAGCCAAGAAAGGGGGCCCTACGAGCAGTACTTC
CDR3 protein: CASSQERGPYEQYF

J gene: TRBJ1-3
D gene: TRBD1
V gene: TRBV4-1
clone size: few
CDR3 DNA: TGCGCCAGCAGCCCCCCAACGGGACAGGGACACACCATATATTTT
CDR3 protein: CASSPPTGQGHTIYF

J gene: TRBJ2-7
D gene: .
V gene: TRBV14
clone size: .
CDR3 DNA: TGTGCCAGCAGCCAGAGACTAGGCCTCCTCTACGAGCAGTACTTC
CDR3 protein: CASSQRLGLLYEQYF

J gene: TRBJ1-5
D gene: TRBD1
V gene: TRBV19
clone size: .
CDR3 DNA: TGTGCCAGTAGTGCCGACAGGGGGCCTTCTCAGCCCCAGCATTTT
CDR3 protein: CASSADRGPSQPQHF

J gene: TRBJ2-1
D gene: TRBD1
V gene: TRBV7-6
clone size: .
CDR3 DNA: TGTGCCAGCAGCTTATATAGGACAGGGGGCCACAATGAGCAGTTCTTC
CDR3 protein: CASSLYRTGGHNEQFF

J gene: TRBJ1-2
D gene: .
V gene: TRBV30
clone size: .
CDR3 DNA: TGTGCCTGGAGTGACAGCGGCTACACCTTC
CDR3 protein: CAWSDSGYTF

J gene: TRBJ2-1
D gene: .
V gene: TRBV27
clone size: .
CDR3 DNA: TGTGCCAGCAGTTTATTACAGGGGGGGATCAATGAGCAGTTCTTC
CDR3 protein: CASSLLQGGINEQFF

J gene: TRBJ1-2
D gene: .
V gene: TRBV4-1
clone size: .
CDR3 DNA: TGCGCCAGCAGCGACGGACCAGGGCAGCCCTATGGCTACACCTTC
CDR3 protein: CASSDGPGQPYGYTF

J gene: TRBJ2-3
D gene: TRBD2
V gene: TRBV7-3
clone size: .
CDR3 DNA: TGTGCCAGCAGCCAAGGACTAGCTACAGATACGCAGTATTTT
CDR3 protein: CASSQGLATDTQYF

J gene: TRBJ2-5
D gene: .
V gene: TRBV4-2
clone size: .
CDR3 DNA: TGTGCCAGCAGCCAAGATCTGGCCCGAAAGTACCAAGAGACCCAGTACTTC
CDR3 protein: CASSQDLARKYQETQYF

J gene: TRBJ2-7
D gene: TRBD1
V gene: TRBV7-9
clone size: .
CDR3 DNA: TGTGCCAGCAGCCCGGGGACAGGGAAGTCCTACGAGCAGTACTTC
CDR3 protein: CASSPGTGKSYEQYF

J gene: TRBJ1-1
D gene: .
V gene: TRBV28
clone size: .
CDR3 DNA: TGTGCCAGCTCAGGGGCTCGGAGCCCCCCTGAAGCTTTCTTT
CDR3 protein: CASSGARSPPEAFF

J gene: TRBJ1-1
D gene: .
V gene: TRBV9
clone size: .
CDR3 DNA: TGTGCCAGCAGCGCGAGGGGGGGGTGGAACACTGAAGCTTTCTTT
CDR3 protein: CASSARGGWNTEAFF

J gene: TRBJ1-2
D gene: .
V gene: TRBV29-1
clone size: .
CDR3 DNA: TGCAGCGTTGTGTCCGAGGTCGGCTATGGCTACACCTTC
CDR3 protein: CSVVSEVGYGYTF

J gene: TRBJ1-4
D gene: TRBD1
V gene: TRBV7-8
clone size: .
CDR3 DNA: TGTGCCAGCAGCTCCTGGACAGGGGAATTAGGAAAACTGTTTTTT
CDR3 protein: CASSSWTGELGKLFF

J gene: TRBJ1-1
D gene: .
V gene: TRBV10-3
clone size: .
CDR3 DNA: TGTGCCATCAGTGAGTTCGGGAGCATGAACACTGAAGCTTTCTTT
CDR3 protein: CAISEFGSMNTEAFF

J gene: TRBJ2-1
D gene: .
V gene: TRBV25-1
clone size: .
CDR3 DNA: TGTGCCAGCAGTGTCGGGACAAACTACAATGAGCAGTTCTTC
CDR3 protein: CASSVGTNYNEQFF

J gene: TRBJ2-7
D gene: TRBD1
V gene: TRBV2
clone size: .
CDR3 DNA: TGTGCCAGCAGTTCCTACCTTGGGGACAGGGGAGACGAGCAGTACTTC
CDR3 protein: CASSSYLGDRGDEQYF

J gene: TRBJ2-5
D gene: TRBD1
V gene: TRBV11-2
clone size: few
CDR3 DNA: TGTGCCAGCAGCTGGCCGGGACAGGGTAACCAAGAGACCCAGTACTTC
CDR3 protein: CASSWPGQGNQETQYF

J gene: TRBJ2-7
D gene: .
V gene: TRBV6-6
clone size: .
CDR3 DNA: TGTGCCAGCAGTTACTCGCCAGGGCAGGACTACGAGCAGTACTTC
CDR3 protein: CASSYSPGQDYEQYF

J gene: TRBJ1-6
D gene: .
V gene: TRBV11-1
clone size: .
CDR3 DNA: TGTGCCAGCAGCGTAGGGAGAAATTCACCCCTCCACTTT
CDR3 protein: CASSVGRNSPLHF

J gene: TRBJ2-2
D gene: TRBD2
V gene: TRBV5-4
clone size: .
CDR3 DNA: TGTGCCAGCAGCCCGGGACTAGCGGGCACCGGGGAGCTGTTTTTT
CDR3 protein: CASSPGLAGTGELFF

J gene: TRBJ1-5
D gene: .
V gene: TRBV6-6
clone size: .
CDR3 DNA: TGTGCCAGCAGTTTCGCGGCGTCTCGTCAGCCCCAGCATTTT
CDR3 protein: CASSFAASRQPQHF

J gene: TRBJ2-1
D gene: TRBD1
V gene: TRBV5-3
clone size: .
CDR3 DNA: TGTGCCAGAAGCTGGGTGACAGGGAACTACAATGAGCAGTTCTTC
CDR3 protein: CARSWVTGNYNEQFF

J gene: TRBJ2-7
D gene: TRBD1
V gene: TRBV19
clone size: .
CDR3 DNA: TGTGCCAGTAGTCCATGGGACAGAACCTACGAGCAGTACTTC
CDR3 protein: CASSPWDRTYEQYF

J gene: TRBJ2-5
D gene: .
V gene: TRBV7-2
clone size: .
CDR3 DNA: TGTGCCAGCAGCTTATATGGGCCTCAGGAGACCCAGTACTTC
CDR3 protein: CASSLYGPQETQYF

J gene: TRBJ2-3
D gene: .
V gene: TRBV19
clone size: .
CDR3 DNA: TGTGCCAGTAGCTTCACAGATACGCAGTATTTT
CDR3 protein: CASSFTDTQYF